Below are 7 T cell receptor beta chains sequenced from a single sample in a study of T cell changes during pregnancy in multiple sclerosis. Repertoires were generated with immunoSEQ multiplex PCR, while TCRdb's copy carries only in-frame clones and drops some. This sample has around 110,000 clones, with 85% to 95% found just once. Here the sequenced sample was peripheral blood, taken in the third trimester of pregnancy. The receptors here all came from a female donor in good health, enrolled as a control in a pregnancy study.

The gene calls are TRBV7-2 and TRBJ1-2; D gene ambiguous. V lost 1 base and J lost 6, with 9 bases in between. This CDR3 is 13 amino acids long. Germline V gene lookup returns CDR1 SGHTA and CDR2 FQGNSA. CDR3 protein: CASSLGDSDGYTF. The CDR3 DNA sequence: TGTGCCAGCAGCTTAGGAGACTCCGATGGCTACACCTTC.

The chain recombines TRBV27 with TRBJ2-1; TRBD1 matches 7 bases. CDR1 MNHEY and CDR2 SMNVEV come from the germline V gene (reference sequence). V lost 2 bases, J lost 10 bases, and 8 bases stayed unmatched. The CDR3 loop spans 14 amino acids. Here the CDR3 DNA reads TGTGCCAGCAGTTTACCAAACAGGGGCGGCGAGCAGTTCTTC. This gives the protein CASSLPNRGGEQFF.

The chain is built from TRBV18 and TRBJ1-1; 8 positions match TRBD1. The CDR3 runs to 15 residues. The J segment lost 7 bases and the V segment lost 3 bases, leaving 10 bases of the junction unmatched. CDR1 is KGHSH, CDR2 LQKENI, per germline. The CDR3 is CASSPVFEQGGEAFF. CDR3 sequence (DNA): TGTGCCAGCTCACCGGTGTTCGAACAGGGGGGTGAAGCTTTCTTT.

CDR3 protein: CASSVEQGAVGELFF. CDR3 nucleotide sequence: TGTGCCAGCAGCGTAGAACAGGGGGCCGTCGGGGAGCTGTTTTTT. The V gene is TRBV9, the J gene TRBJ2-2, with 9 bases matching TRBD1. J lost 7 bases, V lost 0 bases, and 4 bases had no gene match. CDR1 and CDR2 from the germline V gene are SGDLS and YYNGEE. This CDR3 comprises 15 residues. Full variable domain (outside the CDR3, taken from reference TRBV9 and TRBJ2-2): DSGVTQTPKHLITATGQRVTLRCSPRSGDLSVYWYQQSLDQGLQFLIQYYNGEERAKGNILERFSAQQFPDLHSELNLSSLELGDSALYFCASSVEQGAVGELFFGEGSRLTVL.

The rearrangement links TRBV12-5 to TRBJ1-2; D is possibly TRBD1 (6 bases). Germline V lookup: CDR1 LGHNT, CDR2 FRNRAP. The V and J ends lost 3 bases and 4 bases respectively, with 9 bases between them. The CDR3 runs to 13 residues. Written as DNA, the CDR3 is TGTGCTAGTGGTTTTTCGGACAGCTATGGCTACACCTTC. Encoded protein: CASGFSDSYGYTF.

The V and J genes are TRBV19 and TRBJ1-2; D remains unclear. The CDR3 is 12 amino acids. Trimming removed 3 bases at V and 6 bases at J, with 8 bases between. Germline CDR1 is LNHDA and CDR2 is SQIVND (reference sequence). CDR3 residues: CASSMSSDGYTF. Here the CDR3 DNA reads TGTGCCAGTAGTATGAGTAGTGATGGCTACACCTTC.

This chain links TRBV7-3 with TRBJ1-2, with TRBD1 as a possible D gene (6 bases). The V end lost 5 bases, the J end lost 4 bases, and 23 bases lay between the germline ends. In germline, CDR1 is SGHTA, CDR2 FQGTGA. CDR3 length: 17 amino acids. As DNA, the CDR3 is TGTGCCAGCAGCCCCGGGAGGGGGTTCGCGGAACCCTATGGCTACACCTTC. It is translated as CASSPGRGFAEPYGYTF.